The 21 T cell receptor beta chains reported below all come from one sample, sequenced in a study of cytomegalovirus exposure and HLA in healthy donors. The assay was immunoSEQ multiplex PCR, and TCRdb's table has in-frame clones only and misses some. The sample records 130,000 to 150,000 clones, roughly 89% being singletons. Material for sequencing was PBMCs. These receptor sequences come from a woman aged 18-30 years in good health and CMV-seropositive.

V and J are TRBV23-1 and TRBJ2-5, with D unclear. TRBV23-1 is noted as an ORF with a role that remains uncertain. Deletions cut 4 bases from V and 2 bases from J, with 8 bases between. The CDR3 runs to 13 residues. Here the CDR3 reads CASSPRLQETQYF. The DNA for the CDR3 is TGCGCCAGCAGTCCGCGTCTTCAAGAGACCCAGTACTTC.

This chain joins TRBV10-3 and TRBJ1-2; possibly TRBD1 for D (6 bases). The CDR3 loop spans 14 amino acids. In germline, CDR1 is ENHRY, CDR2 SYGVKD. The V end lost 6 bases, the J end lost 4 bases, and 15 bases lay between the germline ends. CDR3 sequence reads: CAIRDSSEGYGYTF. CDR3 DNA: TGTGCCATCAGGGACAGTTCCGAGGGCTATGGCTACACCTTC.

V gene TRBV7-2 combines with J gene TRBJ2-5; tentatively, D is TRBD2 (6 bases). Germline V CDR1 and CDR2: SGHTA, FQGNSA. Trimming stripped 5 bases from V and 1 base from J, with 11 bases between. CDR3 length equals 14 residues. The CDR3 here is CASSPYSGQETQYF. The DNA of the CDR3 is TGTGCCAGCAGCCCCTATAGCGGCCAAGAGACCCAGTACTTC.

The rearrangement uses TRBV7-8 and TRBJ2-3, with TRBD2 identical over 16 bases. Looked up from germline, CDR1 is SGHVS and CDR2 is FQNEAQ. The CDR3 contains 18 residues. V dropped 4 bases and J dropped 2; count of bases not matched to a gene: 6. This CDR3 is CASSWGLAGGRDTDTQYF. DNA for the CDR3: TGTGCCAGCAGCTGGGGACTAGCGGGGGGGCGGGACACAGATACGCAGTATTTT.

The sample holds one count of this clone. The chain recombines TRBV2 with TRBJ2-1, with 7 bases aligning to TRBD2. V lost 7 bases and J lost 2; bases outside the gene matches: 2. CDR1 and CDR2 (germline): SNHLY, FYNNEI. This CDR3 has 13 residues. This CDR3 is CASTTSPYNEQFF. The CDR3 DNA reads TGTGCCAGCACGACTAGCCCCTACAATGAGCAGTTCTTC.

The chain carries TRBV28 and TRBJ1-1, with 7 bases lining up with TRBD1. The germline V gene encodes CDR1 MDHEN and CDR2 SYDVKM. Trimming cost V 4 bases and J 1 base; bases outside gene matches: 3. CDR3 length: 14 amino acids. The CDR3 DNA reads TGTGCCAGCAGTTCAGGGGGGAAGAACACTGAAGCTTTCTTT. Protein product: CASSSGGKNTEAFF.

There are a few counts of this clone. V usage is TRBV10-1 and J usage is TRBJ1-1; D gene ambiguous. Germline CDR1 and CDR2: WNHNN and SYGVQD (reference sequence). V was trimmed by 8 bases and J by 1 base, leaving 11 bases between them. This CDR3 has 13 residues. The CDR3 DNA sequence: TGCGCCAGCGCCCTACTGAGGAACACTGAAGCTTTCTTT. Its protein product is CASALLRNTEAFF.

The V and J genes are TRBV18 and TRBJ2-3; weak D call: TRBD1 (5 bases). Germline V gene sequence: CDR1 KGHSH, CDR2 LQKENI. Trimming took 3 bases from V and 1 from J, leaving 17 bases between them. The CDR3 runs 17 residues. The CDR3 DNA sequence: TGTGCCAGCTCACCCGAAGCGTCAGGGTGTTGCACAGATACGCAGTATTTT. Amino acid sequence: CASSPEASGCCTDTQYF.

The chain combines TRBV6-5 with TRBJ1-1; TRBD1 is a possible D gene (6 bases). Deletions cut 4 bases from V and 3 bases from J, with 15 bases between. Germline V gives CDR1 MNHEY, CDR2 SVGAGI. CDR3 length equals 15 residues. The CDR3 sequence: CASSSGQTRDTEAFF. The CDR3 bases are TGTGCCAGCAGTTCCGGACAGACGAGGGACACTGAAGCTTTCTTT.

This chain links TRBV6-1 with TRBJ2-7; 9 positions agree with TRBD1. V was clipped by 5 bases and J by 4 bases; unmatched bases: 9. Germline lookup yields CDR1 MNHNS and CDR2 SASEGT. This CDR3 has 15 residues. The CDR3 loop reads CASSKETGGWYEQYF. The CDR3 DNA is TGTGCCAGCAGTAAAGAAACAGGGGGCTGGTACGAGCAGTACTTC.

In its sample, this clone was seen a few times. V is TRBV7-2 and J is TRBJ1-1; D ambiguous. V lost 3 bases, J lost 3 bases, and 5 bases lay in between. The CDR3 is made up of 12 amino acids. Per germline, CDR1 SGHTA and CDR2 FQGNSA. CDR3 sequence (DNA): TGTGCCAGCAGCTTTTCAGACACTGAAGCTTTCTTT. Amino acid sequence: CASSFSDTEAFF.

The chain links TRBV28 to TRBJ2-6; D not resolved. Germline CDR1 MDHEN, CDR2 SYDVKM. Trimming pared 7 bases from V and 2 bases from J, leaving 12 bases between. The length of the CDR3 is 15 residues. CDR3 nucleotides: TGTGCCAGCACTTACCGAGTCACTGGGGCCAACGTCCTGACTTTC. This gives the protein CASTYRVTGANVLTF.

This chain joins TRBV5-6 and TRBJ1-1; 9 bases map to TRBD1. The length of the CDR3 is 19 residues. Looked up from germline, CDR1 is SGHDT and CDR2 is YYEEEE. Trimming took 0 bases from V and 0 from J; bases not matched to a gene: 12. This chain's CDR3 is CASSLVGQGRAHMNTEAFF. The CDR3 region has the DNA TGTGCCAGCAGCTTGGTAGGACAGGGGAGAGCCCATATGAACACTGAAGCTTTCTTT.

The CDR3 DNA follows: TGTGCCATCAGTGAGACGGCTAACTATGGCTACACCTTC. This sequence encodes CAISETANYGYTF. This chain connects TRBV10-3 to TRBJ1-2; D ambiguous. The length of the CDR3 is 13 residues. Germline V gives CDR1 ENHRY, CDR2 SYGVKD. The ends were cut back, 2 bases at V and 0 bases at J, with 4 bases in the middle.

CDR3 nucleotide sequence: TGTGCCAGCAGCTCCGGGGGGGGCACAGATACGCAGTATTTT. It encodes CASSSGGGTDTQYF. The chain joins TRBV7-6 to TRBJ2-3; 8 bases fit TRBD2. The CDR3 is 14 residues long. Germline trimming cut 4 bases from V and 1 base from J; bases unmatched to any gene: 1. CDR1 SGHVS and CDR2 FNYEAQ come from the germline V gene.

The V and J genes are TRBV4-1 and TRBJ2-1; the match to TRBD2 covers 9 bases. V gave up 0 bases and J gave up 0 bases; unmatched junction bases: 15. This CDR3 spans 21 amino acids. Germline lookup yields CDR1 MGHRA and CDR2 YSYEKL. Here the CDR3 DNA reads TGCGCCAGCAGCCAAGATCGTAGGGCTAGCGGGACCCACAGCTCCTACAATGAGCAGTTCTTC. Translated, it gives CASSQDRRASGTHSSYNEQFF.

This clone was seen only a few times. The rearrangement joins TRBV28 to TRBJ2-7, with D possibly TRBD1 on 5 matching bases. Germline CDR1 and CDR2: MDHEN and SYDVKM. The CDR3 covers 13 residues. Trimming took 3 bases from V and 4 from J, leaving 10 bases between them. The CDR3 nucleotides are TGTGCCAGCAGTTTGGACACCATATACGAGCAGTACTTC. It is translated as CASSLDTIYEQYF.

The chain employs TRBV7-9 and TRBJ2-5; TRBD2 matches 8 bases. The CDR3 length is 14 residues. The germline gives CDR1 SEHNR, CDR2 FQNEAQ (reference sequence). V lost 3 bases and J lost 5; bases outside the gene matches: 5. The CDR3 region has the DNA TGTGCCAGCAGCTTGCGGGGGGTTCAGGAGACCCAGTACTTC. This encodes CASSLRGVQETQYF.

This clone is a singleton in its sample. CDR3 region: CASSSSSGGQETQYF. CDR3 nucleotide sequence: TGTGCCAGCAGCTCTTCCAGCGGGGGCCAAGAGACCCAGTACTTC. The chain is built from TRBV9 and TRBJ2-5; 8 bases match TRBD2. The V segment lost 4 bases and the J segment 1 base; nucleotides outside the gene matches: 6. CDR1 is SGDLS and CDR2 is YYNGEE in the germline V gene. There are 15 residues in the CDR3. The full variable domain, with the rest looked up from reference TRBV9 and TRBJ2-5, is DSGVTQTPKHLITATGQRVTLRCSPRSGDLSVYWYQQSLDQGLQFLIQYYNGEERAKGNILERFSAQQFPDLHSELNLSSLELGDSALYFCASSSSSGGQETQYFGPGTRLLVL.

The chain employs TRBV6-6 and TRBJ2-2; 7 nucleotides agree with TRBD1. This CDR3 comprises 13 residues. V lost 7 bases, J lost 6 bases, and 5 bases stayed unmatched. Germline lookup yields CDR1 MNHNY and CDR2 SVGAGI (reference sequence). The CDR3 bases are TGTGCCAGCATCGGGCAGGGGGCCGGGGAGCTGTTTTTT. Amino acid sequence: CASIGQGAGELFF.

CDR3 DNA sequence: TGTGCCAGCAGTCGGGACAGGGGGCAGGGCATTCAGTACTTC. As protein: CASSRDRGQGIQYF. The genes are TRBV28 and TRBJ2-4; 12 bases line up with TRBD1. With V trimmed by 5 bases and J by 9 bases, 5 bases remained unmatched. The CDR3 runs 14 residues. Germline CDR1 is MDHEN and CDR2 is SYDVKM. Together with reference TRBV28 and TRBJ2-4, the CDR3 gives the full variable domain: DVKVTQSSRYLVKRTGEKVFLECVQDMDHENMFWYRQDPGLGLRLIYFSYDVKMKEKGDIPEGYSVSREKKERFSLILESASTNQTSMYLCASSRDRGQGIQYFGAGTRLSVL.